Following are 11 T cell receptor beta chains from one sample sequenced in a study of beta chain features in type 1 diabetes. Findings and limits, study-wide: When Type 1 diabetes patients were examined, their TCRB CDR3s proved moderately but significantly shorter in all four CD4+ subsets.

Of the isolated RNA, all was reverse transcribed, and so the sequenced material was expressed TCRB transcripts. TCRdb's copy holds only in-frame clones and misses some; the assay was immunoSEQ multiplex PCR. There are hundreds of thousands of clones in the sample; 11% occur only once, and around 0.015% lies in the top ten. Their antigens are not known. Sequencing was performed on naive CD4+ T cells from blood. Receptors originate from a man aged 30 to 39 with type 1 diabetes.

This clone occurred a few times. The J gene is TRBJ1-5, the V gene TRBV19; D might be TRBD1 (5 bases). The CDR3 spans 15 residues. V lost 6 bases to trimming and J lost 5 bases, with 17 bases between them. Germline lookup yields CDR1 LNHDA and CDR2 SQIVND (reference sequence). The CDR3 DNA reads as TGTGCCAGTAGCGGTATAGGGGATTCGGATCAGCCCCAGCATTTT. Protein product: CASSGIGDSDQPQHF.

V is TRBV2 and J is TRBJ2-1; no reliable D call. In germline, CDR1 is SNHLY, CDR2 FYNNEI. CDR3 length equals 11 residues. V lost 2 bases, J lost 10 bases, and 6 bases lay in between. CDR3 in DNA: TGTGCCAGCAGTGAATACCGGGAGCAGTTCTTC. Its translation is CASSEYREQFF.

The genes are TRBV7-9 and TRBJ1-1; D is possibly TRBD1 (5 bases). The CDR3 length is 14 residues. The germline CDR1 and CDR2 sequences are SEHNR and FQNEAQ (reference sequence). With 5 bases removed from V and 5 bases from J, the gap between germline ends came to 15 bases. CDR3: CASSEPGLGTEAFF. In nucleotides, the CDR3 is TGTGCCAGCAGCGAACCAGGGCTAGGGACTGAAGCTTTCTTT.

This clone was seen a handful of times. The CDR3 reads CASSSPLRESYNSPLHF. Written as DNA, the CDR3 is TGTGCCAGCAGCTCACCCCTCAGGGAATCCTATAATTCACCCCTCCACTTT. The genes are TRBV7-9 and TRBJ1-6, with D tentatively TRBD1 (5 bases). Germline V gives CDR1 SEHNR, CDR2 FQNEAQ (reference sequence). With 4 bases removed from V and 1 base from J, the gap between germline ends came to 14 bases. The CDR3 length is 17 residues.

The table lists this clone with a few counts. This chain uses TRBV6-5 with TRBJ2-6, with unresolved D. The CDR3 sequence is 11 residues long. Germline V gene sequence: CDR1 MNHEY, CDR2 SVGAGI. Trimming pared 6 bases from V and 9 bases from J, leaving 6 bases between. CDR3 bases: TGTGCCAGCAGGGCAGGCAACGTCCTGACTTTC. Protein: CASRAGNVLTF.

This clone was found a few times. The V call is TRBV7-2, the J call TRBJ2-3; tentatively, D is TRBD1 (6 bases). This CDR3 contains 16 residues. Germline assignment: CDR1 SGHTA and CDR2 FQGNSA. The V and J ends lost 1 base and 4 bases respectively, with 15 bases between them. In DNA form, the CDR3 reads TGTGCCAGCAGCTTAGGTCGGACAGTAGGGGCAGATACGCAGTATTTT. This codes for CASSLGRTVGADTQYF. The whole variable domain, remainder taken from reference TRBV7-2 and TRBJ2-3, is GAGVSQSPSNKVTEKGKDVELRCDPISGHTALYWYRQSLGQGLEFLIYFQGNSAPDKSGLPSDRFSAERTGGSVSTLTIQRTQQEDSAVYLCASSLGRTVGADTQYFGPGTRLTVL.

This chain joins TRBV4-3 and TRBJ2-3, with TRBD2 matching 9 bases. V gave up 0 bases and J gave up 6 bases; unmatched junction bases: 4. The CDR3 totals 15 residues. The germline V gene has CDR1 LGHNA and CDR2 YSLEER. The CDR3 sequence is CASSQDAGGRDTQYF. The CDR3 DNA is TGCGCCAGCAGCCAAGATGCGGGGGGGCGTGATACGCAGTATTTT.

The CDR3 DNA sequence: TGTGCCAGCAGCTTAGATACAGGTTCCTACGAGCAGTACTTC. This sequence encodes CASSLDTGSYEQYF. The chain is built from TRBV7-2 and TRBJ2-7; D is possibly TRBD1 (5 bases). Looked up from germline, CDR1 is SGHTA and CDR2 is FQGNSA. The CDR3 has 14 residues. V dropped 1 base and J dropped 1 base, with 8 bases sitting between them.

The chain couples TRBV18 to TRBJ2-1; D uncertain. Per germline, CDR1 KGHSH and CDR2 LQKENI. With 3 bases removed from V and 4 bases from J, the gap between germline ends came to 4 bases. CDR3 size: 12 residues. The CDR3, as DNA: TGTGCCAGCTCACCTGAGTACAATGAGCAGTTCTTC. Protein: CASSPEYNEQFF.

This chain links TRBV4-3 with TRBJ2-1; 8 bases line up with TRBD2. This CDR3 spans 20 amino acids. J gave up 5 bases and V 2 bases, and 20 bases lay outside the gene matches. Germline V lookup: CDR1 LGHNA, CDR2 YSLEER. CDR3 region: CASSQQMSSGFDRWDNEQFF. CDR3 coding DNA: TGCGCCAGCAGCCAACAAATGTCTAGCGGGTTCGATCGATGGGACAATGAGCAGTTCTTC.

The chain carries TRBV7-6 and TRBJ2-7; a weak D match, TRBD1 (6 bases). CDR3 length equals 17 residues. CDR1 SGHVS and CDR2 FNYEAQ come from the germline V gene. Trimming left V 1 base short and J 3 bases short, with 19 bases between. For the CDR3, the DNA is TGTGCCAGCAGCTTAGATGGGTTTGGGGGCGACGACTACGAGCAGTACTTC. This gives the protein CASSLDGFGGDDYEQYF.